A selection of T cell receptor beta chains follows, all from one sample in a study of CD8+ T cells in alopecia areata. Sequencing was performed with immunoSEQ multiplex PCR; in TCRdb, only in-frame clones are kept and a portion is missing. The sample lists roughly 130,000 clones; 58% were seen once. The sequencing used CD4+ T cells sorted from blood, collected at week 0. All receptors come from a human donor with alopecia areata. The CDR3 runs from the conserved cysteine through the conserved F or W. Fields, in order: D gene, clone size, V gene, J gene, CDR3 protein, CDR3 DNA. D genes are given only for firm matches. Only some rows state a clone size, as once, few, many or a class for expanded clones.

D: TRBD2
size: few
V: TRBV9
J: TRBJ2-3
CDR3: CASSVKAGTADTQYF
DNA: TGTGCCAGCAGCGTAAAAGCGGGGACGGCAGATACGCAGTATTTT

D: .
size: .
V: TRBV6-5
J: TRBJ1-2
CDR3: CASSYDTGNYGYTF
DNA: TGTGCCAGCAGTTACGACACTGGAAACTATGGCTACACCTTC

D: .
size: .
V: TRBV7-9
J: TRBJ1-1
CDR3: CASSLARTGEAFF
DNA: TGTGCCAGCAGCTTAGCCAGAACAGGGGAAGCTTTCTTT

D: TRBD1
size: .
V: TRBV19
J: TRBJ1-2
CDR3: CASSFVDRGGNGYTF
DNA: TGTGCCAGTAGTTTCGTAGACAGGGGCGGCAATGGCTACACCTTC

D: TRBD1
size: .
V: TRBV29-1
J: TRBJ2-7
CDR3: CSVLVRGSSYEQYF
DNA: TGCAGCGTCCTAGTCAGGGGGTCCTCCTACGAGCAGTACTTC

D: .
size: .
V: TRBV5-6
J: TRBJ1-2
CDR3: CASSATGTTIRGGYTF
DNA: TGTGCCAGCAGCGCCACCGGGACAACAATCCGAGGTGGCTACACCTTC

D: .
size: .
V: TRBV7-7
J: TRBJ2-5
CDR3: CASSLFDRPQETQYF
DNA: TGTGCCAGCAGCTTATTTGACAGACCTCAAGAGACCCAGTACTTC

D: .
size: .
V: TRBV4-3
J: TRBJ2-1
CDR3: CASSQSPSGRVYNEQFF
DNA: TGCGCCAGCAGCCAAAGCCCCTCAGGTCGGGTTTACAATGAGCAGTTCTTC

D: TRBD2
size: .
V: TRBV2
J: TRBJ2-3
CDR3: CASTRLAGVTDTQYF
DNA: TGTGCCAGTACAAGACTAGCGGGAGTGACAGATACGCAGTATTTT

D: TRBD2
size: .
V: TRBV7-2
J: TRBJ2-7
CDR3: CASSLAGGPSSEQYF
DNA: TGTGCCAGCAGCTTAGCGGGAGGGCCCTCGTCGGAGCAGTACTTC

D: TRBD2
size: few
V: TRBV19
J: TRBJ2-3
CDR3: CASSPNPLAGIADTQYF
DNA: TGTGCCAGTAGTCCGAACCCTCTAGCGGGAATTGCAGATACGCAGTATTTT

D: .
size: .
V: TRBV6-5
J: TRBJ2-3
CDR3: CASSYSPGASTDTQYF
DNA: TGTGCCAGCAGTTACTCCCCGGGAGCGAGCACAGATACGCAGTATTTT

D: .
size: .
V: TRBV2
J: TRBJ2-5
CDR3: CASSPASPGSRRETQYF
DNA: TGTGCCAGCAGTCCCGCCAGCCCGGGTTCTAGAAGGGAGACCCAGTACTTC

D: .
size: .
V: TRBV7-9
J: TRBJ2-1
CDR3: CASSFDRSSYNEQFF
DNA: TGTGCCAGCAGCTTCGACCGGAGCTCCTACAATGAGCAGTTCTTC

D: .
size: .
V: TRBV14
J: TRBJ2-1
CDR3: CASSPRSNVDEQFF
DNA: TGTGCCAGCAGCCCGAGATCGAACGTCGATGAGCAGTTCTTC

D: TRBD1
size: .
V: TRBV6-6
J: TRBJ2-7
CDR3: CASRAGTGAYEQYF
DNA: TGTGCCAGCAGGGCCGGGACAGGGGCCTACGAGCAGTACTTC

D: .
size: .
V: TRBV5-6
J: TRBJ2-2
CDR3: CASSLLFSAGNTGELFF
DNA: TGTGCCAGCAGCTTGCTCTTTTCAGCGGGGAACACCGGGGAGCTGTTTTTT

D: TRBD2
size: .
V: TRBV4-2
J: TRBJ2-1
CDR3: CASALGGVDRYNEQFF
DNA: TGTGCCAGCGCCTTGGGGGGGGTAGATAGGTACAATGAGCAGTTCTTC

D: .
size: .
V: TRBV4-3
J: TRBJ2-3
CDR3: CASSPSVRPDTQYF
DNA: TGCGCCAGCAGCCCCTCGGTCCGGCCAGATACGCAGTATTTT

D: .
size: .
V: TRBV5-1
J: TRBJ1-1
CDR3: CASSLVLNTEAFF
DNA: TGCGCCAGCAGCTTGGTACTGAACACTGAAGCTTTCTTT

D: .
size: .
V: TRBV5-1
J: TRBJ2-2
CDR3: CASSPREPGTGELFF
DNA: TGCGCCAGCAGCCCCCGGGAACCCGGTACCGGGGAGCTGTTTTTT

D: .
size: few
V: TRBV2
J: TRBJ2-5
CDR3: CASNRLYQETQYF
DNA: TGTGCCAGCAACCGACTGTACCAAGAGACCCAGTACTTC

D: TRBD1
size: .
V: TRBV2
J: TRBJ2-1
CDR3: CASSERGPGGWEFF
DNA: TGTGCCAGCAGTGAAAGGGGGCCTGGGGGCTGGGAGTTCTTC

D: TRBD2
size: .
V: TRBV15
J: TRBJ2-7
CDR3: CATSPGRGARQYF
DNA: TGTGCCACCAGCCCCGGGCGGGGGGCCAGACAGTACTTC

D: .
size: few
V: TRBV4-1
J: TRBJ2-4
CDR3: CASSQDGGTQNIQYF
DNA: TGCGCCAGCAGCCAAGACGGAGGGACCCAAAACATTCAGTACTTC

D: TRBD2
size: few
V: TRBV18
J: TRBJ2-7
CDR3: CASSQELAGGNYEQYF
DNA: TGTGCCAGCTCACAAGAACTAGCGGGGGGCAACTACGAGCAGTACTTC

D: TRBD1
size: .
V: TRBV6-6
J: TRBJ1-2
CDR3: CASSKLGQGQLGYTF
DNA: TGTGCCAGCAGTAAACTCGGACAGGGGCAATTGGGCTACACCTTC

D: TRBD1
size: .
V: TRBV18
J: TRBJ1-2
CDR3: CASSRGQVTHGYTF
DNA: TGTGCCAGCTCACGAGGACAGGTCACCCATGGCTACACCTTC

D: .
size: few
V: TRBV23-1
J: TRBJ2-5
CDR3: CASSPYRVQETQYF
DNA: TGCGCCAGCAGTCCTTACAGGGTACAAGAGACCCAGTACTTC

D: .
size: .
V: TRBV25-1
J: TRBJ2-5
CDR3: CASAPTVAIQETQYF
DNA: TGTGCCAGCGCCCCCACCGTGGCGATCCAAGAGACCCAGTACTTC

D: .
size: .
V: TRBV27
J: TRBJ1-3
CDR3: CASSLSKAGENLGNTIYF
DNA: TGTGCCAGCAGTTTATCGAAGGCAGGGGAAAATCTTGGAAACACCATATATTTT

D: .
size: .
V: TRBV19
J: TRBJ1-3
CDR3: CARGHSGNTIYF
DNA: TGTGCCAGAGGACACTCTGGAAACACCATATATTTT

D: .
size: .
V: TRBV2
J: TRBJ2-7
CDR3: CASSLQGLNFGGEQYF
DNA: TGTGCCAGCAGTCTACAGGGGTTGAATTTCGGGGGCGAGCAGTACTTC

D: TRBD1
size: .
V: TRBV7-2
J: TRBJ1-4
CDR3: CASSDRDRAEKLFF
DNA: TGTGCCAGCAGCGACCGGGACAGGGCCGAAAAACTGTTTTTT

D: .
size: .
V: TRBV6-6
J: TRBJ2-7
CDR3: CASSYVGSSYEQYF
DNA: TGTGCCAGCAGTTACGTCGGCAGCTCCTACGAGCAGTACTTC

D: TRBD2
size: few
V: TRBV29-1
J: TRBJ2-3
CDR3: CSVTSGGPLGTQYF
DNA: TGCAGCGTTACTAGCGGGGGGCCGTTGGGTACGCAGTATTTT

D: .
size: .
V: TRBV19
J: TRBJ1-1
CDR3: CASSLQRGRTALLPNTEAFF
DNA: TGTGCCAGTAGCTTACAAAGGGGTCGGACAGCGCTGCTACCGAACACTGAAGCTTTCTTT

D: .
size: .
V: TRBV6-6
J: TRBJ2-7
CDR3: CASSYSSEQYF
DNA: TGTGCCAGCAGTTACTCGTCCGAGCAGTACTTC

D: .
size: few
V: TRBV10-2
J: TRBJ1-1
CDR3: CASSYIRWDTEAFF
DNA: TGCGCCAGCAGTTACATACGGTGGGACACTGAAGCTTTCTTT

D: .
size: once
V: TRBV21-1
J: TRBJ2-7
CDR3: CASSNKQGSLHEQYF
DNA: TGTGCCAGCAGCAATAAACAGGGGAGTTTACACGAGCAGTACTTC

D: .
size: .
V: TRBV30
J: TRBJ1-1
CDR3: CAWSFEGTEAFF
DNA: TGTGCCTGGAGTTTCGAGGGCACTGAAGCTTTCTTT